This passage covers 8 T cell receptor beta chains from one sample sequenced in a study of T cell clonotyping in hematopoietic cell transplantation. Assay: immunoSEQ multiplex PCR; the TCRdb copy retains only in-frame clones and omits some. The sample includes roughly 30,000 clones, approximately 81% seen only once; the top ten take around 2%. Time point: recipient sample about 28 days before transplant, after cytoreduction. The specimen comprised peripheral blood mononuclear cells, sampled before stem cell transplant. The receptors come from a man in his forties or fifties with acute myeloid leukemia. Some clones in this sample may be carry-over from other donors' samples.

CDR3 sequence: CASSEIRGLAGDNEQFF. DNA of the CDR3: TGTGCCAGCAGTGAAATTAGGGGACTAGCGGGTGACAATGAGCAGTTCTTC. J is TRBJ2-1 and V is TRBV25-1; TRBD2 agrees at 12 bases. The CDR3 length is 17 residues. In germline, CDR1 is MGHDK, CDR2 SYGVNS. The ends lost 2 bases at V and 5 bases at J; junction bases unmatched: 7.

This clone appeared a few times. The chain couples TRBV5-1 to TRBJ2-3, with TRBD2 as a possible D gene (6 bases). The V end was cut by 6 bases, the J end by 0 bases, with 14 bases between. This CDR3 has 15 amino acids. Germline loops: CDR1 SGHRS, CDR2 YFSETQ. CDR3 protein: CASTILAQSTDTQYF. The CDR3 coding sequence is TGCGCCAGCACAATACTAGCACAAAGCACAGATACGCAGTATTTT. Looking up the rest from reference TRBV5-1 and TRBJ2-3 gives the full variable domain: KAGVTQTPRYLIKTRGQQVTLSCSPISGHRSVSWYQQTPGQGLQFLFEYFSETQRNKGNFPGRFSGRQFSNSRSEMNVSTLELGDSALYLCASTILAQSTDTQYFGPGTRLTVL.

V usage is TRBV7-3 and J usage is TRBJ1-1, with D unresolved. V was pared by 5 bases and J by 7 bases, with 14 bases between. The CDR3 length is 13 residues. Per germline, CDR1 SGHTA and CDR2 FQGTGA. The CDR3 loop reads CASSPGGRGEAFF. Written as DNA, the CDR3 is TGTGCCAGCAGCCCCGGCGGCCGAGGTGAAGCTTTCTTT. Full variable domain (outside the CDR3, taken from reference TRBV7-3 and TRBJ1-1): GAGVSQTPSNKVTEKGKYVELRCDPISGHTALYWYRQSLGQGPEFLIYFQGTGAADDSGLPNDRFFAVRPEGSVSTLKIQRTERGDSAVYLCASSPGGRGEAFFGQGTRLTVV.

V usage is TRBV21-1 and J usage is TRBJ1-5; the D call TRBD1 from the table was never checked on the DNA. TRBV21-1 is reported as a pseudogene. The CDR3 runs 15 residues. The DNA of the CDR3 is TGTGCCAGCAGCACCCAGGGTATGAGCAATCAGCCCCAGCATTTT. It yields the protein CASSTQGMSNQPQHF.

The V call is TRBV4-2, the J call TRBJ2-1; 12 bases line up with TRBD1. V lost 0 bases and J lost 7; bases outside the gene matches: 10. Germline V CDR1 and CDR2: LGHNA, YNFKEQ. There are 18 residues in the CDR3. The chain's CDR3 is CASSQDPAGTGGWNEQFF. CDR3 in DNA: TGTGCCAGCAGCCAAGATCCTGCCGGGACAGGGGGCTGGAATGAGCAGTTCTTC.

The chain couples TRBV9 to TRBJ1-6; no clear D gene. CDR3 size: 15 residues. The germline V gene has CDR1 SGDLS and CDR2 YYNGEE. The V end lost 3 bases, the J end lost 7 bases, and 14 bases lay between the germline ends. The CDR3 DNA follows: TGTGCCAGCAGCGCCTCGGGAGAAAGGAATTCACCCCTCCACTTT. Its protein product is CASSASGERNSPLHF. The variable domain in full, completed from reference TRBV9 and TRBJ1-6, reads DSGVTQTPKHLITATGQRVTLRCSPRSGDLSVYWYQQSLDQGLQFLIQYYNGEERAKGNILERFSAQQFPDLHSELNLSSLELGDSALYFCASSASGERNSPLHFGNGTRLTVT.

The chain is built from TRBV5-1 and TRBJ2-2; D not resolved. The CDR3 extends over 14 amino acids. The ends were cut back, 5 bases at V and 4 bases at J, with 12 bases in the middle. CDR1 SGHRS and CDR2 YFSETQ come from the germline V gene. CDR3 region: CASSWAASTGELFF. In DNA form, the CDR3 reads TGCGCCAGCAGTTGGGCAGCGAGCACCGGGGAGCTGTTTTTT.

The chain joins TRBV29-1 to TRBJ1-1, with 10 bases identical to TRBD1. Germline V CDR1 and CDR2: SQVTM, ANQGSEA. The CDR3 contains 13 residues. V shed 6 bases and J 4 bases; nucleotides not matched to a gene: 5. The CDR3 sequence is CSVRTGGSTEAFF. DNA for the CDR3: TGCAGCGTGAGGACAGGGGGATCCACTGAAGCTTTCTTT.